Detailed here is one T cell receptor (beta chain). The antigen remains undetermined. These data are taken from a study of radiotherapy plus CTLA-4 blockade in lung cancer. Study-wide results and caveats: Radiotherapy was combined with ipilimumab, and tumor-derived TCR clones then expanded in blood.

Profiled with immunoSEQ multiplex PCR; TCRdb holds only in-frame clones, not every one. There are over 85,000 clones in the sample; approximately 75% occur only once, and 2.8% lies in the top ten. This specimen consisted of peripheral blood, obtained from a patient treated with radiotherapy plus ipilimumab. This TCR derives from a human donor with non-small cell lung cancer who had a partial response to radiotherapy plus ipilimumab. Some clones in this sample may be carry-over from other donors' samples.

CDR3: CASSRRTSGGAYNEQFF. In DNA form, the CDR3 reads TGCGCCAGCAGCCGCCGGACTAGCGGGGGAGCCTACAATGAGCAGTTCTTC. The chain carries TRBV5-1 and TRBJ2-1; TRBD2 aligns across 13 bases. The V gene's germline CDR1 is SGHRS and CDR2 YFSETQ. After removal of 4 bases from V and 2 bases from J, the junction contained 6 bases not matched to a gene. The CDR3 sequence is 17 residues long.